This T cell receptor beta chain was retrieved from a study of metastatic and nonmetastatic thyroid tumors. Study context: It was across blood and tumor or nodule tissue from malignant and benign thyroid patients that repertoires were compared.

Every patient was untreated before thyroid surgery. This CDR3 spans 17 amino acids. The germline gives CDR1 SGHTA, CDR2 FQGNSA. The V and J ends lost 0 bases and 1 base respectively, with 15 bases between them. TCRdb ran MiXCR on the PCR reads. The repertoire consists of 2,000 or so clones, with roughly 9.7% occurring once and the leading ten covering roughly an eighth. Sample share makes this clone medium-sized. The chain has TRBV7-2 and TRBJ1-2; D remains unclear. The sequencing input was tumor tissue. The TCR comes from a female donor with papillary thyroid cancer or a benign thyroid nodule (not recorded which). Some clones in this sample may be carry-over from other donors' samples. DNA for the CDR3: TGTGCCAGCAGCTTAGCCACGTCAGGTTTACTTAACTATGGCTACACCTTC. This translates into CASSLATSGLLNYGYTF.